This T cell receptor (beta chain) emerged from a study of spatial heterogeneity in lung cancer. Germline V gene lookup returns CDR1 SGHDT and CDR2 YYEEEE. CDR3 length: 12 residues. V lost 7 bases and J 3 bases, leaving 10 bases between the germline ends. Time point: sample taken at primary tumor resection. TCRdb ran MiXCR on the 5' RACE reads and lists one entry per CDR3 protein. This sample carries tens of thousands of distinct CDR3 sequences, roughly an eighth of them seen once, and the ten largest clones take around three fifths. This clonotype was found a few times. The sequence came from a male donor with early-stage non-small cell lung cancer. Source: PBMCs, taken at surgery. The chain couples TRBV5-6 to TRBJ1-1; D uncertain. The CDR3 sequence: CASGGRDTEAFF. CDR3 nucleotide sequence: TGTGCCAGCGGAGGGAGGGACACTGAAGCTTTCTTT.